This entry lists 22 T cell receptor beta chains sequenced from one sample in a study of cytomegalovirus exposure and HLA in healthy donors. This PCR relied on a set of 60 Vbeta primers and 13 Jbeta primers. Produced via immunoSEQ multiplex PCR; TCRdb's table is partial and in-frame only. The data contain tens of thousands of clones, approximately 63% of them singletons. The sample was PBMCs. These receptors were obtained from a woman aged 25 to 45 in good health and CMV-seronegative.

The CDR3 sequence: CASSVQGDSNQPQHF. CDR3 in DNA: TGTGCCAGCAGCGTACAGGGGGATAGCAATCAGCCCCAGCATTTT. The gene calls are TRBV5-8 and TRBJ1-5, with 8 nucleotides matching TRBD1. Trimming at V came to 4 bases and at J to 0 bases, leaving 3 bases not matched to a gene. CDR3 length: 15 residues. From germline, CDR1 is SGHTS and CDR2 YDEGEE.

This chain links TRBV5-1 with TRBJ2-7; 8 positions agree with TRBD2. The germline V gene encodes CDR1 SGHRS and CDR2 YFSETQ. V lost 0 bases and J lost 3; bases outside the gene matches: 14. The CDR3 contains 18 residues. In DNA, the CDR3 is TGCGCCAGCAGCTTGGGCGGCGCGGGGGGACTACCGAACTACGAGCAGTACTTC. Its protein product is CASSLGGAGGLPNYEQYF.

The chain has TRBV6-1 and TRBJ2-7, with 7 bases identical to TRBD1. After removal of 0 bases from V and 4 bases from J, the junction contained 12 bases not matched to a gene. Germline lookup yields CDR1 MNHNS and CDR2 SASEGT. The CDR3 contains 17 residues. The DNA for the CDR3 is TGTGCCAGCAGTGAAGCACGGGTGGGCAGGGGGTTGTACGAGCAGTACTTC. This codes for CASSEARVGRGLYEQYF.

The chain combines TRBV5-8 with TRBJ1-1; D is perhaps TRBD1 (6 bases). The V end lost 0 bases, the J end lost 0 bases, and 9 bases lay between the germline ends. Germline-derived CDR1 and CDR2 are SGHTS and YDEGEE. This CDR3 contains 15 residues. The CDR3 DNA is TGTGCCAGCAGCTTGGCAGGGGCCGTGAACACTGAAGCTTTCTTT. Translation gives CASSLAGAVNTEAFF.

The rearrangement uses TRBV11-2 and TRBJ2-5; D might be TRBD2 (6 bases). Trimming shortened V by 4 bases and J by 5 bases, and 23 bases separated the two germline ends. This CDR3 is 17 amino acids long. CDR1 SGHAT and CDR2 FQNNGV come from the germline V gene. CDR3 bases: TGTGCCAGCAGCTCGGATTGGCGGGACTTCCCCAGGGAGACCCAGTACTTC. Its translation: CASSSDWRDFPRETQYF.

This chain links TRBV19 with TRBJ1-6; 7 nucleotides align to TRBD1. Unmatched junction bases numbered 7, after V lost 4 bases and J lost 7 bases. Per the germline V gene, CDR1 is LNHDA and CDR2 is SQIVND (reference sequence). The CDR3 extends over 15 amino acids. DNA of the CDR3: TGTGCCAGTAGTACGCTAGGGACAGCAAATTCACCCCTCCACTTT. This gives the protein CASSTLGTANSPLHF.

The CDR3 DNA follows: TGTGCCAGCAGCTTGGGCCAGGCCCCCAATTCACCCCTCCACTTT. Translation gives CASSLGQAPNSPLHF. The J gene is TRBJ1-6, the V gene TRBV5-6; the D is unclear. CDR1 SGHDT and CDR2 YYEEEE come from the germline V gene. There are 15 residues in the CDR3. The V end lost 0 bases, the J end lost 7 bases, and 11 bases lay between the germline ends.

The CDR3: CASSFTGGGNEQFF. The CDR3 bases are TGTGCCAGCAGCTTTACGGGTGGCGGCAATGAGCAGTTCTTC. The chain joins TRBV7-2 to TRBJ2-1; D unclear. Germline V gene sequence: CDR1 SGHTA, CDR2 FQGNSA. The CDR3 contains 14 residues. The V end lost 3 bases, the J end lost 6 bases, and 12 bases lay between the germline ends.

The CDR3 nucleotides read TGTGCCAGCGGACCGCAGGGGGTGACTGAAGCTTTCTTT. Residues: CASGPQGVTEAFF. This chain joins TRBV19 and TRBJ1-1; 7 nucleotides match TRBD1. V was clipped by 9 bases and J by 5 bases; unmatched bases: 9. CDR3 size: 13 residues. Germline V CDR1 and CDR2: LNHDA, SQIVND (reference sequence).

This clone has more than one count but fewer than ten. The chain is built from TRBV18 and TRBJ1-1; TRBD1 is a possible D gene (5 bases). V lost 6 bases and J 6 bases, leaving 14 bases between the germline ends. From germline, CDR1 is KGHSH and CDR2 LQKENI. CDR3 length: 13 residues. Here the CDR3 reads CASSWGGEAEAFF. The CDR3 nucleotides are TGTGCCAGCTCCTGGGGAGGGGAGGCTGAAGCTTTCTTT.

This chain connects TRBV18 to TRBJ2-7, with D unclear. Germline V gives CDR1 KGHSH, CDR2 LQKENI. Trimming shortened V by 3 bases and J by 1 base, and 10 bases separated the two germline ends. This CDR3 comprises 14 residues. The CDR3 coding sequence is TGTGCCAGCTCACCGGAGTTCGGGTCCTACGAGCAGTACTTC. Its translation: CASSPEFGSYEQYF.

The chain combines TRBV6-1 with TRBJ2-7, with 9 positions matching TRBD1. The CDR3 runs 13 residues. V shed 11 bases and J 5 bases; nucleotides not matched to a gene: 10. The germline CDR1 and CDR2 sequences are MNHNS and SASEGT. The CDR3 loop is CASTGTGLNEQYF. Here the CDR3 DNA reads TGTGCCTCAACCGGGACAGGGTTGAACGAGCAGTACTTC.

The genes are TRBV19 and TRBJ1-2; 12 bases align to TRBD1. V shed 5 bases and J 3 bases; nucleotides not matched to a gene: 10. The CDR3 has 17 amino acids. Germline V gene sequence: CDR1 LNHDA, CDR2 SQIVND (reference sequence). The CDR3, as DNA: TGTGCCAGTAGTCATCCACCGGGACAGGGGGCGTACTATGGCTACACCTTC. This sequence encodes CASSHPPGQGAYYGYTF. The whole variable domain, filled in from reference TRBV19 and TRBJ1-2, reads DGGITQSPKYLFRKEGQNVTLSCEQNLNHDAMYWYRQDPGQGLRLIYYSQIVNDFQKGDIAEGYSVSREKKESFPLTVTSAQKNPTAFYLCASSHPPGQGAYYGYTFGSGTRLTVV.

The chain employs TRBV10-2 and TRBJ2-5; a weak D match, TRBD1 (6 bases). The length of the CDR3 is 16 residues. The germline V gene encodes CDR1 WSHSY and CDR2 SAAADI. V was cut by 8 bases and J by 3 bases, with 22 bases left in between. The CDR3 DNA follows: TGCGCCAGCGGAACAGGCAGAGGGGGAAGGGAAGAGACCCAGTACTTC. This gives the protein CASGTGRGGREETQYF.

CDR3 sequence (DNA): TGTGCCAGCAGTGAATGGGGAGGAGGCTACACCTTC. Its protein is CASSEWGGGYTF. This chain uses TRBV2 with TRBJ1-2, with D uncertain. CDR3 length: 12 amino acids. Trimming pared 2 bases from V and 8 bases from J, leaving 9 bases between. Per germline, CDR1 SNHLY and CDR2 FYNNEI.

The genes are TRBV30 and TRBJ1-2, with 7 nucleotides matching TRBD1. The CDR3 contains 13 residues. Unmatched junction bases numbered 10, after V lost 6 bases and J lost 6 bases. Germline V CDR1 and CDR2: GTSNPN, SVGIG (reference sequence). The CDR3 spells CACHRGIRNGYTF. The DNA for the CDR3 is TGTGCCTGTCACAGGGGAATTAGAAATGGCTACACCTTC.

The chain combines TRBV7-9 with TRBJ1-1, with no clear D. CDR1 SEHNR and CDR2 FQNEAQ come from the germline V gene (reference sequence). Trimming shortened V by 2 bases and J by 7 bases, and 5 bases separated the two germline ends. This CDR3 is built from 11 residues. CDR3 residues: CASSLNHEAFF. The CDR3 coding sequence is TGTGCCAGCAGCTTAAATCATGAAGCTTTCTTT.

This clone was counted a few times. The V and J genes are TRBV7-8 and TRBJ2-7, with 8 nucleotides matching TRBD1. This CDR3 is 13 amino acids long. Trimming at V came to 5 bases and at J to 4 bases, leaving 4 bases not matched to a gene. Germline assignment: CDR1 SGHVS and CDR2 FQNEAQ. CDR3 DNA: TGTGCCAGCAGCCCCCGGACAGGGTACGAGCAGTACTTC. Residues: CASSPRTGYEQYF.

This sequence joins TRBV10-3 and TRBJ2-5; D is uncertain. Trimming took 0 bases from V and 2 from J, leaving 7 bases between them. The V gene's germline CDR1 is ENHRY and CDR2 SYGVKD. The CDR3 sequence is 14 residues long. In DNA, the CDR3 is TGTGCCATCAGTGAGTCACCTGCGCAAGAGACCCAGTACTTC. The encoded protein is CAISESPAQETQYF.

The rearrangement links TRBV18 to TRBJ2-2; tentative D call: TRBD1 (6 bases). There are 16 residues in the CDR3. Trimming took off 3 bases at V and 3 bases at J, with 14 bases between the two ends. Germline V gives CDR1 KGHSH, CDR2 LQKENI. DNA of the CDR3: TGTGCCAGCTCACCCCGGCAGGGGATCGACACCGGGGAGCTGTTTTTT. This encodes CASSPRQGIDTGELFF.

The rearrangement joins TRBV25-1 to TRBJ2-5, with 8 bases that match TRBD2. CDR3 size: 13 residues. V shed 7 bases, J shed 2 bases, and the junction held 3 bases outside the gene matches. Per the germline V gene, CDR1 is MGHDK and CDR2 is SYGVNS. The CDR3 is CASTLAGQETQYF. The CDR3 region has the DNA TGTGCCAGCACTTTAGCGGGACAAGAGACCCAGTACTTC.

The chain joins TRBV7-9 to TRBJ2-1; 7 bases match TRBD1. The CDR3 runs 17 residues. Germline trimming cut 6 bases from V and 3 bases from J; bases unmatched to any gene: 14. Germline CDR1 and CDR2: SEHNR and FQNEAQ (reference sequence). In nucleotides, the CDR3 is TGTGCCAGCAGGCCCCCGACAGGGTCGATTGACTACAATGAGCAGTTCTTC. Translation: CASRPPTGSIDYNEQFF.